Sequencing of this TCR beta chain was carried out in a study of human T cells and chemical hapten exposure. TCRdb reanalysed the RACE reads using MiXCR and keeps one entry per CDR3 protein. The repertoire has about 64,000 distinct CDR3 sequences, 11% of them found once; the top ten carry about 2.5%. Germline V CDR1 and CDR2: MNHNS, SASEGT. CDR3 length: 15 amino acids. V lost 3 bases and J 1 base, leaving 7 bases between the germline ends. The time point is: patch test 3, about 24 weeks after DPC sensitization. The treatment is: therapeutic diphenylcyclopropenone sensitization with weekly scalp DPC. This clonotype was sampled from a woman aged 25-40 years with alopecia areata. Some clones in this sample may be carry-over from other donors' samples. This material consisted of whole blood, taken in connection with sensitization to the hapten diphenylcyclopropenone (DPC). The rearrangement links TRBV6-1 to TRBJ2-6, with unresolved D. CDR3 in amino acids: CASSELSSGANVLTF. The CDR3 region has the DNA TGTGCCAGCAGTGAGCTATCGTCTGGGGCCAACGTCCTGACTTTC.